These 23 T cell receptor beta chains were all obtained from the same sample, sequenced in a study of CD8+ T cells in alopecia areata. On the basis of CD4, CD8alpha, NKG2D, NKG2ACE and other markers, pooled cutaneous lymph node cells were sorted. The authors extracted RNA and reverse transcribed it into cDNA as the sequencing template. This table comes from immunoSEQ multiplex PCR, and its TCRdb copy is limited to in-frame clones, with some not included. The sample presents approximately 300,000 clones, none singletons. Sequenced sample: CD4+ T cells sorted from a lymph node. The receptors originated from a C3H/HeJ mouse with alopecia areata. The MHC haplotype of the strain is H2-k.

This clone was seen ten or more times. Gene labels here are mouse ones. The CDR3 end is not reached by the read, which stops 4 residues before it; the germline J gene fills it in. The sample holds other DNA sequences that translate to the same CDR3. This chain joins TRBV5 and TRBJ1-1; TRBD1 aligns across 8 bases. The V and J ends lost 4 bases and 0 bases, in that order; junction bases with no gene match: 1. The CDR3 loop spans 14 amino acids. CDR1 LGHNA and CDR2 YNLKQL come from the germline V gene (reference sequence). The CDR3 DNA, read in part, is TGTGCCAGCAGCCCGACAGGGGCAAACACA. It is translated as CASSPTGANT. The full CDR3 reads CASSPTGANTEVFF.

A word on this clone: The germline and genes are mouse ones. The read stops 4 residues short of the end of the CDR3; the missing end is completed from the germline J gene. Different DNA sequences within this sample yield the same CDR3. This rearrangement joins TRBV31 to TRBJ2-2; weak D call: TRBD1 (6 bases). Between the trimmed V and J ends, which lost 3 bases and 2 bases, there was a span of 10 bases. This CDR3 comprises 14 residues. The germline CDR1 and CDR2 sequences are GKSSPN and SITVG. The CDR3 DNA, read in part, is TGTGCCTGGAGGCAAACAGGGAACACCGGG. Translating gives CAWRQTGNTG. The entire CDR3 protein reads CAWRQTGNTGQLYF.

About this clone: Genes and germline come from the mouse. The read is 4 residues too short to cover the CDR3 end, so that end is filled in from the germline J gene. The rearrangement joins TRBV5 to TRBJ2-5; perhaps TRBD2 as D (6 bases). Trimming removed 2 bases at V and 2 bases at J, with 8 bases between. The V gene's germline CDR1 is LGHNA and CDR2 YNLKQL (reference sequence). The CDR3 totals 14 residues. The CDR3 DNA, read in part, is TGTGCCAGCAGCCAACGGGACTTCCAAGAC. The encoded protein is CASSQRDFQD. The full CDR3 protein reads CASSQRDFQDTQYF.

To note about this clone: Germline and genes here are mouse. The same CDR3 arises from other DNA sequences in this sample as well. The CDR3 loop reads CASSQDWGGSYEQYF. CDR3 bases read: TGTGCCAGCAGCCAAGACTGGGGGGGCAGTTAT. The genes are TRBV5 and TRBJ2-7; 10 bases agree with TRBD2. The CDR3 extends 4 residues past the end of the read, so its final part is completed from the germline J gene. CDR1 and CDR2 (germline): LGHNA, YNLKQL (reference sequence). This CDR3 has 15 amino acids.

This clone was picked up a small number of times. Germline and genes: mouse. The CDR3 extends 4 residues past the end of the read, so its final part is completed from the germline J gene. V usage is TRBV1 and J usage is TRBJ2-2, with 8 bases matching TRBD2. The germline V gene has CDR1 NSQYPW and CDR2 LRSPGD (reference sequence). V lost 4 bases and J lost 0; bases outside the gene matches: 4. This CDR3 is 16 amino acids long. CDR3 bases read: TGCACCTGCAGTGTCCGACTGGGGTCAAACACCGGG. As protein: CTCSVRLGSNTG. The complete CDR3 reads CTCSVRLGSNTGQLYF. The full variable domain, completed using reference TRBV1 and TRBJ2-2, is VTLLEQNPRWRLVPRGQAVNLRCILKNSQYPWMSWYQQDLQKQLQWLFTLRSPGDKEVKSLPGADYLATRVTDTELRLQVANMSQGRTLYCTCSVRLGSNTGQLYFGEGSKLTVL.

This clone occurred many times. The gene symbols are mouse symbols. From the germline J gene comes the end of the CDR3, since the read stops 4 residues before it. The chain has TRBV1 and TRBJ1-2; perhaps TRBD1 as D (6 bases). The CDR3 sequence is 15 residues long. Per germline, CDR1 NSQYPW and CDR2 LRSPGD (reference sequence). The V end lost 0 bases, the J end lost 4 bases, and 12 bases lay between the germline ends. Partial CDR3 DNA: TGCACCTGCAGTGCAGATGTGGGGGGCGGCTCC. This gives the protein CTCSADVGGGS. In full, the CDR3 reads CTCSADVGGGSDYTF.

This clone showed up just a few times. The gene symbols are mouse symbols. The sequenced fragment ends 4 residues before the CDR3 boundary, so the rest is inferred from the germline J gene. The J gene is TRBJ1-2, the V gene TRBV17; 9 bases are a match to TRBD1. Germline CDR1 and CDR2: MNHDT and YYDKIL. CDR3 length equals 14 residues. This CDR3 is CASSRMGQGGDYTF. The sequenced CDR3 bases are TGTGCTAGCAGTAGAATGGGACAGGGAGGC.

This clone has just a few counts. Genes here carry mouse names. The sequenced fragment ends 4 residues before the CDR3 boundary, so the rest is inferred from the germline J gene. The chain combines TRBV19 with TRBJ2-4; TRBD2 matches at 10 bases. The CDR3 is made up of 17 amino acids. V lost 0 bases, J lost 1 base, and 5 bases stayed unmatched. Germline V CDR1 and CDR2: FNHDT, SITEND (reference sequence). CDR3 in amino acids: CASSIAGTGDGQNTLYF. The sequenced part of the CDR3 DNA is TGTGCCAGCAGTATAGCCGGGACTGGGGATGGTCAAAAC.

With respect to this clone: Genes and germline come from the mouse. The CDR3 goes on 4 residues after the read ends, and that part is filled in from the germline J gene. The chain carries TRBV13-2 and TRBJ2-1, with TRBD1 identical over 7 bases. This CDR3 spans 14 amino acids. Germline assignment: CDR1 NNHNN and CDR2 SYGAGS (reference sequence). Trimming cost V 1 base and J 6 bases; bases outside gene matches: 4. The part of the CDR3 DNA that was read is TGTGCCAGCGGTGATACAGGGGATTTTGCT. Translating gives CASGDTGDFA. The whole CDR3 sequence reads CASGDTGDFAEQFF.

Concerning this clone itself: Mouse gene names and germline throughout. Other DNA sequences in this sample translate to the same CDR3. The CDR3: CAWSLGGSQDTQYF. The DNA read from the CDR3 is TGTGCCTGGAGTCTGGGGGGGTCCCAAGAC. The V gene is TRBV31, the J gene TRBJ2-5; TRBD2 agrees at 7 bases. The CDR3 extends 4 residues past the end of the read, so its final part is completed from the germline J gene. CDR1 and CDR2 from the germline V gene are GKSSPN and SITVG. There are 14 residues in the CDR3. J was trimmed by 2 bases and V by 0 bases; bases with no gene match: 2.

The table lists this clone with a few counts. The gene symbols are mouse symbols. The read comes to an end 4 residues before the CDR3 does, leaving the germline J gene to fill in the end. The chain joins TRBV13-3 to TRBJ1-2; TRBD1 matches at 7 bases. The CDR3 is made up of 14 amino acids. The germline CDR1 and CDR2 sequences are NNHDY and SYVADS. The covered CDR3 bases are TGTGCCAGCAGCCTTACAGGGGAGGGGTCC. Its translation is CASSLTGEGS. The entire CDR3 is CASSLTGEGSDYTF.

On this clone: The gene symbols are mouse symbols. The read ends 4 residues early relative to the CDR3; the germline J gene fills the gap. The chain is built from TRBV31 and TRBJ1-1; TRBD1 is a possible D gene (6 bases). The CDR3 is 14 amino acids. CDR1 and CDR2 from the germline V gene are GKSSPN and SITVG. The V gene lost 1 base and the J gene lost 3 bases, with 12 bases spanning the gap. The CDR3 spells CAWSPQGGDTEVFF. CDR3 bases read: TGTGCCTGGAGTCCACAGGGAGGGGACACA.

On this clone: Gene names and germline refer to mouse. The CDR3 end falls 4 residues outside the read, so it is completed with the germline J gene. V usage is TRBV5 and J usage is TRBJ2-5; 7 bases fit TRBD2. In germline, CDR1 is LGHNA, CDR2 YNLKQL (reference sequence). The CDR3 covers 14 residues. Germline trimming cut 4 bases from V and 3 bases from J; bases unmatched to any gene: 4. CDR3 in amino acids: CASSPSLGQDTQYF. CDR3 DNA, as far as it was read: TGTGCCAGCAGCCCCTCACTGGGGCAAGAC.

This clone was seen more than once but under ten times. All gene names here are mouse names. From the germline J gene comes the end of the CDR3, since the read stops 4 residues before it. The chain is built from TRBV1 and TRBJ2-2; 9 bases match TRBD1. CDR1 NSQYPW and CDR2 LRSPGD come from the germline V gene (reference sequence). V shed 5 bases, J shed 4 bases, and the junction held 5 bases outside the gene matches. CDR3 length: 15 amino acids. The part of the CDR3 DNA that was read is TGCACCTGCAGTACAGGGGGCGCAGGCACCGGG. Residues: CTCSTGGAGTG. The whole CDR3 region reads CTCSTGGAGTGQLYF.

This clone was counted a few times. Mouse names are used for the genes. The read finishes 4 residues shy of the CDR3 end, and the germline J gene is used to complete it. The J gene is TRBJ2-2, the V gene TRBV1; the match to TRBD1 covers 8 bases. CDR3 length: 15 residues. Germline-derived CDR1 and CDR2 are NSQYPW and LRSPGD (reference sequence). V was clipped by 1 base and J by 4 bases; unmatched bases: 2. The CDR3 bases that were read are TGCACCTGCAGTGCAGTGACAGGGGTCACCGGG. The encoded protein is CTCSAVTGVTG. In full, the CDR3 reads CTCSAVTGVTGQLYF.

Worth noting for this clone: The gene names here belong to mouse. The CDR3 DNA, read in part, is TGTGCTAGCAGTTTACGGGACAAT. It encodes CASSLRDN. The complete CDR3 reads CASSLRDNEQYF. The rearrangement joins TRBV29 to TRBJ2-7, with D possibly TRBD1 on 6 matching bases. Sequencing ends 4 residues short of the CDR3 end; the germline J gene provides the rest. The germline V gene encodes CDR1 MSHET and CDR2 SYDVDS. The CDR3 has 12 amino acids.

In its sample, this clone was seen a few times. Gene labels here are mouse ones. The part of the CDR3 DNA that was read is TGTGCCAGCAGTCGAGACAGACTTAACCAAGAC. Translated: CASSRDRLNQD. The full CDR3 reads CASSRDRLNQDTQYF. V usage is TRBV13-1 and J usage is TRBJ2-5; D possibly corresponds to TRBD1 (5 bases). The observed sequence ends 4 residues before the CDR3 terminus, with the missing tail filled in from the germline J gene. V was trimmed by 4 bases and J by 0 bases, leaving 12 bases between them. CDR1 and CDR2 (germline): NSHNY, SYGAGN. The CDR3 spans 15 residues.

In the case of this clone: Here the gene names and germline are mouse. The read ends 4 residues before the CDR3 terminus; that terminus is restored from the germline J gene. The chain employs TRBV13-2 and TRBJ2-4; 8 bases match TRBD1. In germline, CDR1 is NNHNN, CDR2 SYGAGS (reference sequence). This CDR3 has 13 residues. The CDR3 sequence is CASARQGWNTLYF. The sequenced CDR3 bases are TGTGCCAGCGCCCGACAGGGGTGGAAC.

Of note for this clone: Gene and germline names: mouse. This CDR3 is CASRDRSQNTLYF. CDR3 DNA, as far as it was read: TGTGCCAGCCGGGACAGGAGTCAAAAC. The chain uses TRBV19 and TRBJ2-4; TRBD1 agrees at 8 bases. The sequenced fragment ends 4 residues before the CDR3 boundary, so the rest is inferred from the germline J gene. Germline CDR1 reads FNHDT; CDR2 reads SITEND (reference sequence). This CDR3 comprises 13 residues. The J segment lost 0 bases and the V segment lost 7 bases, leaving 1 base of the junction unmatched.

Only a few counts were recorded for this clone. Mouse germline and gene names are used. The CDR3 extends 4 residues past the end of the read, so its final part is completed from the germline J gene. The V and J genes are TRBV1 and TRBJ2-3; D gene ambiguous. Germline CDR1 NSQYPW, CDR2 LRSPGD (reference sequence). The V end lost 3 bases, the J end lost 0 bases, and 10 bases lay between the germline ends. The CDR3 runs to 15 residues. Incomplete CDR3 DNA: TGCACCTGCAGTGCCAGCAAACCTAGTGCAGAA. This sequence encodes CTCSASKPSAE. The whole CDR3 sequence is CTCSASKPSAETLYF.

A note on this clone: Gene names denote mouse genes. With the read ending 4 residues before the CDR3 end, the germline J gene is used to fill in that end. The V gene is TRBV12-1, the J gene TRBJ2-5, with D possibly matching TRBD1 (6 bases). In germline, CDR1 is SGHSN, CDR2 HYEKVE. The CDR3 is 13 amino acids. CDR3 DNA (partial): TGTGCCAGCTCTCCAGACAGGAAAGAC. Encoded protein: CASSPDRKD. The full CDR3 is CASSPDRKDTQYF.

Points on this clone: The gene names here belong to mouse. The CDR3 sequence: CASSQEAGGSSDYTF. The DNA read from the CDR3 is TGTGCCAGCAGCCAAGAGGCAGGGGGCAGCTCC. The V gene is TRBV5, the J gene TRBJ1-2; 8 nucleotides line up with TRBD1. The DNA ends 4 residues before the CDR3 does, and the rest of the CDR3 is filled in from the germline J gene. This CDR3 contains 15 residues. The germline V gene has CDR1 LGHNA and CDR2 YNLKQL (reference sequence). Unmatched junction bases numbered 4, after V lost 0 bases and J lost 4 bases.

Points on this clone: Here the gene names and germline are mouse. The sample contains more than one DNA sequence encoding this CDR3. The CDR3: CTCSAETGGAETLYF. The sequenced CDR3 bases are TGCACCTGCAGTGCAGAAACTGGGGGCGCAGAA. The genes are TRBV1 and TRBJ2-3; 8 nucleotides align to TRBD2. The read ends 4 residues shy of where the CDR3 ends; the end is completed using the germline J gene. V gave up 0 bases and J gave up 3 bases; unmatched junction bases: 2. In germline, CDR1 is NSQYPW, CDR2 LRSPGD (reference sequence). The CDR3 covers 15 residues.